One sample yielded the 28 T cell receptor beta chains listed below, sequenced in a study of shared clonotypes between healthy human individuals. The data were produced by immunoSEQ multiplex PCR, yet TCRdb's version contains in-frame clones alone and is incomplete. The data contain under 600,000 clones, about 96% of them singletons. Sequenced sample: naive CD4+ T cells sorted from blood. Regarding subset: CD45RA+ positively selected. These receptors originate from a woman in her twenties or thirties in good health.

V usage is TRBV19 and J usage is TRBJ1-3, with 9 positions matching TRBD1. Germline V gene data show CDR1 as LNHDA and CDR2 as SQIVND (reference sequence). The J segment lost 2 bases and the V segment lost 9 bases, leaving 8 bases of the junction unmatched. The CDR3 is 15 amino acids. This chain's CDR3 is CASGRTGETGNTIYF. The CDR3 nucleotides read TGTGCCAGCGGACGGACAGGGGAGACTGGAAACACCATATATTTT.

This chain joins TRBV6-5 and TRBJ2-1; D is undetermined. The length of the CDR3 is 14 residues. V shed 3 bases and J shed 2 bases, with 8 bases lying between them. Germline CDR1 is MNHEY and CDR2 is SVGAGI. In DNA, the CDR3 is TGTGCCAGCAGTTATAACGGGCCCTACAATGAGCAGTTCTTC. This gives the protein CASSYNGPYNEQFF.

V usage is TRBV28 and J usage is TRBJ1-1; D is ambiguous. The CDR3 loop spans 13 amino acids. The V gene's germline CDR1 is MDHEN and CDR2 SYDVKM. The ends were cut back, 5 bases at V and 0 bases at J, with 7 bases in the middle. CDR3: CASSTTVNTEAFF. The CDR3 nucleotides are TGTGCCAGCAGTACGACCGTGAACACTGAAGCTTTCTTT.

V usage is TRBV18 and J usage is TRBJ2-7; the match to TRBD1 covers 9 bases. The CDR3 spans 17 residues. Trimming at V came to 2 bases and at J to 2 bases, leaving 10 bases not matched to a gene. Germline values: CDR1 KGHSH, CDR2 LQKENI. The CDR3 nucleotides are TGTGCCAGCTCACCAGAGTCCGCCGGGACAGGGCCCTACGAGCAGTACTTC. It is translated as CASSPESAGTGPYEQYF.

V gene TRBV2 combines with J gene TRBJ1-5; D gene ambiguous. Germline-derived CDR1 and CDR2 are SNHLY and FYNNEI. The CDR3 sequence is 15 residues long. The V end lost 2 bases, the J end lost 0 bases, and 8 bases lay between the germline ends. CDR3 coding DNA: TGTGCCAGCAGTGAAACGTCGGGTAGCAATCAGCCCCAGCATTTT. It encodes CASSETSGSNQPQHF.

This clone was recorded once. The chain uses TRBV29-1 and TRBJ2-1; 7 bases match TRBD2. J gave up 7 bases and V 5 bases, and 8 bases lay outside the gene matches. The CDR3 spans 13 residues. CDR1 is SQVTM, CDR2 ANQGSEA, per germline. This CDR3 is CSVRRGGSNEQFF. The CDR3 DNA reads TGCAGCGTTAGACGGGGAGGGTCGAATGAGCAGTTCTTC.

The CDR3 loop reads CASSKITGGREKLFF. The CDR3 DNA follows: TGTGCCAGCAGCAAAATAACAGGGGGCCGGGAAAAACTGTTTTTT. The rearrangement links TRBV21-1 to TRBJ1-4; the DNA was not compared with TRBD1, the D call given in the table. TRBV21-1 is reported as a pseudogene. This CDR3 has 15 residues.

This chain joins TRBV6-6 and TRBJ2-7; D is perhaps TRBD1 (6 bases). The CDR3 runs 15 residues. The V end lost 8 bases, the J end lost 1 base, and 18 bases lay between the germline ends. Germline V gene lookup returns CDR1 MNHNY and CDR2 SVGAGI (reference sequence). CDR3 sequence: CASSTGQSGSYEQYF. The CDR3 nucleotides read TGTGCCAGCTCTACCGGACAGAGTGGATCCTACGAGCAGTACTTC.

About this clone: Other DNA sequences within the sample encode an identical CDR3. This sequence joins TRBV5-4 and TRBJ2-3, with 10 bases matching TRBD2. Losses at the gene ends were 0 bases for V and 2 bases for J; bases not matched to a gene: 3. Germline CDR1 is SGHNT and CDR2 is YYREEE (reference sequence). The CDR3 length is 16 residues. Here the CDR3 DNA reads TGTGCCAGCAGCTTGGCACTAGCGGGGTCCACAGATACGCAGTATTTT. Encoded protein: CASSLALAGSTDTQYF.

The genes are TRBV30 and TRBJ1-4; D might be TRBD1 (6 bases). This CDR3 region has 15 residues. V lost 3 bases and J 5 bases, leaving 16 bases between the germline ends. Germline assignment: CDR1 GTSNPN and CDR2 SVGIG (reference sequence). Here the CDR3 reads CAWSTQGSPNEKLFF. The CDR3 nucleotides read TGTGCCTGGAGCACACAGGGATCACCCAATGAAAAACTGTTTTTT. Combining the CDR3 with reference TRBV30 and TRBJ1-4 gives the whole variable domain SQTIHQWPATLVQPVGSPLSLECTVEGTSNPNLYWYRQAAGRGLQLLFYSVGIGQISSEVPQNLSASRPQDRQFILSSKKLLLSDSGFYLCAWSTQGSPNEKLFFGSGTQLSVL.

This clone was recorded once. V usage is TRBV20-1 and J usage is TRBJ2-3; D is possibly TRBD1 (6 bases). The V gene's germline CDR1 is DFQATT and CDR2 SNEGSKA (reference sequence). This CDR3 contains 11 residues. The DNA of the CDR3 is TGCAGGACAGGTAGCACAGATACGCAGTATTTT. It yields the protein CRTGSTDTQYF.

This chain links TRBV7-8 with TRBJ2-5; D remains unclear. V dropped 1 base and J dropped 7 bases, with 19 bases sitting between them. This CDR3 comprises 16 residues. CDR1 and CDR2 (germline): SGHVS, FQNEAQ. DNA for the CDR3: TGTGCCAGCAGCTTAGTTTCTAACCCCTCCGAATTGACCCAGTACTTC. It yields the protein CASSLVSNPSELTQYF.

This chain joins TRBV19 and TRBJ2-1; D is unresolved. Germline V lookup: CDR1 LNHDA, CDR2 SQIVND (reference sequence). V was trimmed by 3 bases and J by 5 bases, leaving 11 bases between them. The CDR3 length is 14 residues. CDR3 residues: CASSIPGENNEQFF. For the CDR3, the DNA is TGTGCCAGTAGTATCCCTGGCGAGAACAATGAGCAGTTCTTC.

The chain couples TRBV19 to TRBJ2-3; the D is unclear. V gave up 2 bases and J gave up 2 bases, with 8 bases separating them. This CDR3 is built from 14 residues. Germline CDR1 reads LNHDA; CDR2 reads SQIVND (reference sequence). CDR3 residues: CASSIYGNTDTQYF. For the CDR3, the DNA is TGTGCCAGTAGTATATACGGAAACACAGATACGCAGTATTTT.

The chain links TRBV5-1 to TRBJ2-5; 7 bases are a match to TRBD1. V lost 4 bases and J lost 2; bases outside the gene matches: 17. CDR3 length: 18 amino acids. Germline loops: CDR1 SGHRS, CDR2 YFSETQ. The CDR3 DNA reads TGCGCCAGCAGCCTGTTCCCACGGTCCGGGACAGCACAAGAGACCCAGTACTTC. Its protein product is CASSLFPRSGTAQETQYF.

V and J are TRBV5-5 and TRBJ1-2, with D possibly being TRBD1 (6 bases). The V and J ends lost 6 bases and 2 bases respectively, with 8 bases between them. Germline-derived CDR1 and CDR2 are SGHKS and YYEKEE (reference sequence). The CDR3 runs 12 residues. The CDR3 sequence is CASTGQNYGYTF. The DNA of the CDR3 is TGTGCCAGCACCGGACAGAACTATGGCTACACCTTC.

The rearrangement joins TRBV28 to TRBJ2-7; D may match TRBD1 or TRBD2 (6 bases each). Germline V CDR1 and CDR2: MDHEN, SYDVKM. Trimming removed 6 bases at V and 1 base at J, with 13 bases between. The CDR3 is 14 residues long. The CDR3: CASRGGSKSYEQYF. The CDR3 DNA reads TGTGCCAGCAGGGGGGGCAGCAAATCCTACGAGCAGTACTTC.

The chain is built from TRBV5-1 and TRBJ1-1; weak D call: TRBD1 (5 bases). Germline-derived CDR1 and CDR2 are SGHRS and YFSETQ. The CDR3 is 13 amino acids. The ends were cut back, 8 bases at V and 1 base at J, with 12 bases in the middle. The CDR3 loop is CASCKQENTEAFF. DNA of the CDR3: TGCGCCAGTTGTAAACAGGAGAACACTGAAGCTTTCTTT.

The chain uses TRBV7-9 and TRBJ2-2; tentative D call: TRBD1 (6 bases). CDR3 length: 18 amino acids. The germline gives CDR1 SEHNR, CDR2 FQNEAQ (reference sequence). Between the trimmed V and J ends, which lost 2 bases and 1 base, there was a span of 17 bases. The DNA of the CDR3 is TGTGCCAGCAGCTTATCCGGGGCGATGACAGGGAACACCGGGGAGCTGTTTTTT. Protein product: CASSLSGAMTGNTGELFF. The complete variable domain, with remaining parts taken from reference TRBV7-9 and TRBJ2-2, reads DTGVSQNPRHKITKRGQNVTFRCDPISEHNRLYWYRQTLGQGPEFLTYFQNEAQLEKSRLLSDRFSAERPKGSFSTLEIQRTEQGDSAMYLCASSLSGAMTGNTGELFFGEGSRLTVL.

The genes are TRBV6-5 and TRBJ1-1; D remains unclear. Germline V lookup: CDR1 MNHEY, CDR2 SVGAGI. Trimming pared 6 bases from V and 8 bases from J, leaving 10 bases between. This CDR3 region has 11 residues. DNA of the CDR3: TGTGCCAGCAGCCAGTTAGGGGAAGCTTTCTTT. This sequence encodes CASSQLGEAFF.

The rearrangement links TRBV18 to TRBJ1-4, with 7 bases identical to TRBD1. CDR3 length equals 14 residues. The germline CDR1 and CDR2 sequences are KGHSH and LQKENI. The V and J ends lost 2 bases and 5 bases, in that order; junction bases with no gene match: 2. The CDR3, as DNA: TGTGCCAGCTCACCATCAGGGGGGAATGAAAAACTGTTTTTT. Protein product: CASSPSGGNEKLFF.

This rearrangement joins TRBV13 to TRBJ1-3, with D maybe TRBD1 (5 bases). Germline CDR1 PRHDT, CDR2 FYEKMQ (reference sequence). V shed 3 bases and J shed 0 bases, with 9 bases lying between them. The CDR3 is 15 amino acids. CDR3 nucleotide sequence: TGTGCCAGCAGCTTCACAACAGGCTCTGGAAACACCATATATTTT. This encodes CASSFTTGSGNTIYF.

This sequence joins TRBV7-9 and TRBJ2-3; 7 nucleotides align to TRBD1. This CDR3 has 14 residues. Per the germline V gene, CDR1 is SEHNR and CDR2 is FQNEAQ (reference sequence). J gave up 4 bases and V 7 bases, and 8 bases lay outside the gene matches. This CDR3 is CASIPTGLSDTQYF. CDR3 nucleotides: TGTGCCAGCATCCCGACAGGGTTATCAGATACGCAGTATTTT.

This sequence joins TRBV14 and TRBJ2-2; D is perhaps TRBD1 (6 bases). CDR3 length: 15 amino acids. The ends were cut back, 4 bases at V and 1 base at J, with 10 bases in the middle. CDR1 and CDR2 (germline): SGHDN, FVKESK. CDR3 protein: CASSLGQVNTGELFF. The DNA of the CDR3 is TGTGCCAGCAGCCTGGGACAAGTGAACACCGGGGAGCTGTTTTTT.

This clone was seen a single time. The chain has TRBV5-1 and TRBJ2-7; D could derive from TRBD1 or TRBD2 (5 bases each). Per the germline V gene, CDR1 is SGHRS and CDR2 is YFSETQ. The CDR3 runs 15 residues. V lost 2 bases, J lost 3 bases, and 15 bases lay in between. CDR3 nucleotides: TGCGCCAGCAGCTTAACCGCCGGGACCATCTACGAGCAGTACTTC. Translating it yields CASSLTAGTIYEQYF.

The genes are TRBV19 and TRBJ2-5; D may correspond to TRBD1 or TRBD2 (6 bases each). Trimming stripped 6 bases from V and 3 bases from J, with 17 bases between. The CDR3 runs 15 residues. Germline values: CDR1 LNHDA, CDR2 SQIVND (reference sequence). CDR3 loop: CASRGGRAIEETQYF. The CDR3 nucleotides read TGTGCCAGTAGGGGGGGCAGAGCAATAGAAGAGACCCAGTACTTC.

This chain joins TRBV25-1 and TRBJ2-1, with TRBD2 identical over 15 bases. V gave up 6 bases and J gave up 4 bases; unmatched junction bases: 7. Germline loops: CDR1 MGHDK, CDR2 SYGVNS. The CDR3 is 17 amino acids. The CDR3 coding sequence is TGTGCCAGCAGAGGACTAGCGGGAGGGCCGAATTACAATGAGCAGTTCTTC. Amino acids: CASRGLAGGPNYNEQFF.

CDR3 sequence reads: CASSLWEFHETQYF. The CDR3 nucleotides are TGTGCCAGCAGCTTATGGGAATTCCATGAGACCCAGTACTTC. V and J are TRBV7-9 and TRBJ2-5; D uncertain. In germline, CDR1 is SEHNR, CDR2 FQNEAQ (reference sequence). V dropped 2 bases and J dropped 5 bases, with 12 bases sitting between them. This CDR3 comprises 14 residues.